This T cell receptor beta chain was sequenced for a study of Graves' ophthalmopathy and Graves' hyperthyroidism. The sequenced template was RNA, covering the TCR beta CDR3 region. An initial RT-PCR round employing HTBI primers preceded a second-round multiplex PCR. TCRdb passed the multiplex PCR reads through MiXCR, listing each CDR3 protein once. The sample consists of about 400,000 distinct CDR3 sequences, around 18% of them appearing once. Exclusion criteria comprised other autoimmune diseases, uncontrolled infections, pregnancy or lactation in patients. Fresh peripheral blood (10 ml) yielded the PBMCs. This clonotype was picked up many times. Sample: peripheral blood. The TCR originated in a woman younger than 30 with Graves' ophthalmopathy.

The CDR3 sequence: CASSVTRSGANVLTF. As DNA, the CDR3 is TGTGCCAGCAGTGTGACCAGGTCTGGGGCCAACGTCCTGACTTTC. This rearrangement joins TRBV12-3 or TRBV12-4 to TRBJ2-6; no definite D call. Trimming removed 5 bases from V and 1 base from J, with 9 bases in between. This CDR3 region has 15 residues.